The T cell receptor (beta chain) described here comes from a study of shared clonotypes between healthy human individuals. Study outcomes and limitations: Depth was large, yet rarefaction showed that sorted-subset sequencing was incomplete. Relative to memory subsets, naive subsets generally showed larger estimated richness.

Concerning this clone itself: Its antigen is undetermined.

The naive CD8 population came from CD45RO-negative cells selected for CCR7, without terminally differentiated effector memory CD45RA+ cells. With V trimmed by 5 bases and J by 5 bases, 8 bases remained unmatched. Germline V gene sequence: CDR1 KGHSH, CDR2 LQKENI. CDR3 size: 14 residues. The protocol was immunoSEQ multiplex PCR, while the TCRdb copy is restricted to in-frame clones and leaves out a portion. The sample includes some 1,900,000 clones, roughly 94% of them seen just once. Sequencing was performed on naive CD8+ T cells sorted from blood. The origin of this receptor is a man aged 18 to 30 in good health. The chain has TRBV18 and TRBJ1-1; TRBD1 agrees at 7 bases. This chain's CDR3 is CASSTRQGGTEAFF. The CDR3 DNA sequence: TGTGCCAGCTCAACCCGACAGGGAGGGACTGAAGCTTTCTTT.